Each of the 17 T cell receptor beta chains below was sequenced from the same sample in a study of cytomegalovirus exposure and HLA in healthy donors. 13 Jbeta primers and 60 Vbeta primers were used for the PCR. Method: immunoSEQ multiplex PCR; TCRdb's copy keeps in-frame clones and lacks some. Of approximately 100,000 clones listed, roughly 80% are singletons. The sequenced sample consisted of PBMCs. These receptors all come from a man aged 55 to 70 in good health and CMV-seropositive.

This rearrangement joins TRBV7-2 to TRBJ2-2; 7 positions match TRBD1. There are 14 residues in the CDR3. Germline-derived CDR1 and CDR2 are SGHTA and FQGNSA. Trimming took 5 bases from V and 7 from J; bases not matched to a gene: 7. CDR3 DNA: TGTGCCAGCAGCAGACAGGGACGGGTCGGGGAGCTGTTTTTT. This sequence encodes CASSRQGRVGELFF.

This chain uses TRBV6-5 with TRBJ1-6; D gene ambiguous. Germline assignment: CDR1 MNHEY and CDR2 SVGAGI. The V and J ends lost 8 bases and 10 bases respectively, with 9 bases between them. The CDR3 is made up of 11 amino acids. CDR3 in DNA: TGTGCCAGCGGAGTTAGGTCACCCCTCCACTTT. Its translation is CASGVRSPLHF.

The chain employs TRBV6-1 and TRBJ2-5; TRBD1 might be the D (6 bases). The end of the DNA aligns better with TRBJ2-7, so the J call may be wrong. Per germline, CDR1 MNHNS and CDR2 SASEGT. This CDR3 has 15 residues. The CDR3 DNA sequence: TGTGCCAGCAGTTTGACTCAGGGGCCGCCCTACGAGCAGTACTTC. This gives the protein CASSLTQGPPYEQYF.

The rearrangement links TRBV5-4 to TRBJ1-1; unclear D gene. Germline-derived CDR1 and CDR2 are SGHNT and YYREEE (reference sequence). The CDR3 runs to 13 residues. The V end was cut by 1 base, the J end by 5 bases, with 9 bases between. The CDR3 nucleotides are TGTGCCAGCAGCTTGCGTGGGAGAACTGAAGCTTTCTTT. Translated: CASSLRGRTEAFF.

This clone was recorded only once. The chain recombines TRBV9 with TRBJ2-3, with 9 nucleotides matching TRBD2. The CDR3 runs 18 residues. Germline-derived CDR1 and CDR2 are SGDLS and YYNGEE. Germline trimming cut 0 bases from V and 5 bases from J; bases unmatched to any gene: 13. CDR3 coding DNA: TGTGCCAGCAGCGTAGAGGGACGGGGGCGGGGGGGCTTAGATACGCAGTATTTT. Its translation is CASSVEGRGRGGLDTQYF.

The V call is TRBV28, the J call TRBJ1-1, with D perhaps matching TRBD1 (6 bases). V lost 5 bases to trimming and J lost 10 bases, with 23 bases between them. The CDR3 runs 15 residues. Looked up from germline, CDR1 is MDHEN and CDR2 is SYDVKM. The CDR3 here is CASSSRTAATFVAFF. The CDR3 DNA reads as TGTGCCAGCAGTAGCCGGACAGCGGCTACTTTTGTAGCTTTCTTT.

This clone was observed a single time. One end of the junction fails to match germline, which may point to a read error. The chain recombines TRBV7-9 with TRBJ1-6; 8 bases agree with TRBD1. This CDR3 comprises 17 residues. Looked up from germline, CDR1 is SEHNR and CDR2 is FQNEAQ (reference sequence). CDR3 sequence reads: CSSSTSGATGANSPLHF. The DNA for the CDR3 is TGTTCCAGCAGCACCTCTGGGGCGACAGGGGCCAATTCACCCCTCCACTTT.

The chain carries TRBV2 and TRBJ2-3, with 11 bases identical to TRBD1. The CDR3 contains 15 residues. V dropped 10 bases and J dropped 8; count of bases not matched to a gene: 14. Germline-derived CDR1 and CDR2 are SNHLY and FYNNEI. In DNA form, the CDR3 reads TGTGCCACAGCAAGGGACAGGGGGACGGCAGCTACGCAGTATTTT. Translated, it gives CATARDRGTAATQYF.

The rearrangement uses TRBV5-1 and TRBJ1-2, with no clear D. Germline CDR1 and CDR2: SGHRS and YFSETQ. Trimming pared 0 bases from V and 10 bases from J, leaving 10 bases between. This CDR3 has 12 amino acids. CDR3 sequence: CASSLESKIYTF. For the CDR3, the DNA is TGCGCCAGCAGCTTGGAGAGCAAAATCTACACCTTC.

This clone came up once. This CDR3 is CASSLAGRGEQYF. CDR3 in DNA: TGTGCCAGCAGCTTAGCGGGCCGGGGCGAGCAGTACTTC. This rearrangement joins TRBV11-3 to TRBJ2-7; D may be TRBD2 (5 bases). The V end was cut by 1 base, the J end by 6 bases, with 10 bases between. There are 13 residues in the CDR3. Germline V CDR1 and CDR2: SGHNT, YENEEA.

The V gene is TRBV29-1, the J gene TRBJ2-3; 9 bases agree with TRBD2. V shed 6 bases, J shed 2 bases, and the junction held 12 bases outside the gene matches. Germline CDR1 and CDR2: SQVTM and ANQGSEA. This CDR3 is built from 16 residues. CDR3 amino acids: CSVATPGLAFTDTQYF. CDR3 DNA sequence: TGCAGCGTAGCTACGCCGGGACTAGCTTTCACAGATACGCAGTATTTT.

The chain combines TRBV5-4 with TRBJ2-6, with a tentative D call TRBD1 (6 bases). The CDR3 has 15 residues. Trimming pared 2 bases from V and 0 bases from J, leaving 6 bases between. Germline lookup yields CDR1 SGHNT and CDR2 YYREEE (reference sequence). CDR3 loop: CASSLQGSGANVLTF. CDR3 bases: TGTGCCAGCAGCTTACAGGGCTCTGGGGCCAACGTCCTGACTTTC.

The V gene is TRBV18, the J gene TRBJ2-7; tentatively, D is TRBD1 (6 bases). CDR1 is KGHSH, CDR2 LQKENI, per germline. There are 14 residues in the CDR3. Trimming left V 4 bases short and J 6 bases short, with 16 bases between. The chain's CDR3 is CASSLPGTTGEQYF. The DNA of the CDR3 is TGTGCCAGCTCACTACCCGGGACAACTGGCGAGCAGTACTTC.

The CDR3 protein is CASILAGGQTDTQYF. The CDR3 nucleotides are TGTGCCAGCATTCTAGCGGGGGGGCAAACAGATACGCAGTATTTT. The rearrangement links TRBV6-6 to TRBJ2-3; TRBD2 matches 12 bases. The CDR3 loop spans 15 amino acids. Per the germline V gene, CDR1 is MNHNY and CDR2 is SVGAGI (reference sequence). V trimming: 7 bases; J trimming: 3 bases; junction bases outside the gene matches: 5.

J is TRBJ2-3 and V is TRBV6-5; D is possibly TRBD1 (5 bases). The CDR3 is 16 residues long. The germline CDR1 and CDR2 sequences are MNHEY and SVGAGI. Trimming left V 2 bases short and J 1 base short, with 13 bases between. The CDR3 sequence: CASSYNVLGGTDTQYF. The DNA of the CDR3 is TGTGCCAGCAGTTACAACGTCCTAGGGGGCACAGATACGCAGTATTTT.

CDR3 DNA sequence: TGTGCCAGCAGCGTAGGGTCAGGGCCCGTGTACGAGCAGTACTTC. It codes for CASSVGSGPVYEQYF. This chain uses TRBV9 with TRBJ2-7; possible D gene TRBD1, 5 bases. Germline V lookup: CDR1 SGDLS, CDR2 YYNGEE. This CDR3 region has 15 residues. Trimming pared 0 bases from V and 4 bases from J, leaving 14 bases between.

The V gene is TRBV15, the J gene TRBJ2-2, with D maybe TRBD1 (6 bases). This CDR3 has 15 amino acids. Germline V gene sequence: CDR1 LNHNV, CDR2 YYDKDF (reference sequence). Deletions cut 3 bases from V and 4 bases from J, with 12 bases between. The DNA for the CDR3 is TGTGCCACCAGCAGGGACAGATGGGGCACCGGGGAGCTGTTTTTT. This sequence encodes CATSRDRWGTGELFF.